What follows are 32 T cell receptor beta chains derived from one specimen sequenced in a study of blood T cells in healthy people across ages. Alongside a J-beta primer mix, a sample-barcoded 5' primer served in a second PCR lasting roughly 7 to 11 cycles. In TCRdb, the 5' RACE reads were re-called with MiXCR into one record per CDR3 protein. This table has over 1,500,000 distinct CDR3 sequences, less than 50% appearing once. Sequencing was performed on blood. The receptors shown here come from a woman aged 40 to 50 in good health.

As regards this clonotype: Mismatch with germline at one junction end may stem from a read error. The rearrangement uses TRBV29-1 and TRBJ2-1; the match to TRBD2 covers 12 bases. This CDR3 contains 20 residues. Germline V gene data show CDR1 as SQVTM and CDR2 as ANQGSEA. The CDR3 DNA follows: TGCAGCGTTGAAGATGGGTCAAGGCTAGCGGGGGGGGCAGTCTACAATGGGCAGTTCTTC. This gives the protein CSVEDGSRLAGGAVYNGQFF.

The chain is built from TRBV6-2 or TRBV6-3 and TRBJ2-7, with TRBD2 identical over 7 bases. Germline assignment: CDR1 MNHEY and CDR2 SVGEGT. This CDR3 contains 17 residues. Trimming removed 7 bases from V and 9 bases from J; junction bases left unmatched: 24. CDR3 in amino acids: CASNHAMGGDPYNGQYF. CDR3 bases: TGTGCCAGCAATCATGCGATGGGGGGGGACCCCTACAATGGGCAGTACTTC.

This sequence joins TRBV24-1 and TRBJ2-3, with 14 bases identical to TRBD2. The V gene end was trimmed by 4 bases and the J gene end by 0 bases; junction bases not matched to a gene: 2. CDR3 length equals 17 residues. Germline V gene data show CDR1 as KGHDR and CDR2 as SFDVKD. The CDR3 bases are TGTGCCACCAGTGACAGGACTAGCGGGGGGAGCACAGATACGCAGTATTTT. It is translated as CATSDRTSGGSTDTQYF.

J is TRBJ2-3 and V is TRBV9; D possibly corresponds to TRBD2 (7 bases). Germline V gene data show CDR1 as SGDLS and CDR2 as YYNGEE. The V and J ends lost 6 bases and 4 bases respectively, with 21 bases between them. The CDR3 is 16 amino acids. CDR3 residues: CASTPEGGDRPDTQYF. Written as DNA, the CDR3 is TGTGCCAGCACTCCCGAGGGGGGGGACCGCCCAGATACGCAGTATTTT. Complete variable domain (other parts from reference TRBV9 and TRBJ2-3): DSGVTQTPKHLITATGQRVTLRCSPRSGDLSVYWYQQSLDQGLQFLIQYYNGEERAKGNILERFSAQQFPDLHSELNLSSLELGDSALYFCASTPEGGDRPDTQYFGPGTRLTVL.

This clonotype turned up a few times. V gene TRBV6-2 or TRBV6-3 combines with J gene TRBJ2-1, with 11 bases identical to TRBD1. The CDR3 totals 14 residues. Trimming at V came to 6 bases and at J to 11 bases, leaving 9 bases not matched to a gene. Germline V gene data show CDR1 as MNHEY and CDR2 as SVGEGT. As DNA, the CDR3 is TGTGCCAGCAGAACTTCCGGGACAGGGGGTCAGCAGTTCTTC. Its translation: CASRTSGTGGQQFF.

CDR3 bases: TGTGCCACCAGCACCCGATCGGGAGCCTACGGGCAGTACTTC. As protein: CATSTRSGAYGQYF. The V gene is TRBV15, the J gene TRBJ2-5; the D gene is possibly TRBD2 (6 bases). Trimming left V 4 bases short and J 11 bases short, with 20 bases between. CDR1 is LNHNV, CDR2 YYDKDF, per germline (reference sequence). The CDR3 runs 14 residues.

This clonotype was seen a few times. The J gene is TRBJ2-1, the V gene TRBV7-8; 10 bases align to TRBD2. The CDR3 consists of 15 residues. V trimming: 5 bases; J trimming: 9 bases; junction bases outside the gene matches: 10. In germline, CDR1 is SGHVS, CDR2 FQNEAQ. CDR3 in DNA: TGTGCCAGCAGCCAAAGCGGGGGGGGAGTAACTGAGCAGTTCTTC. Its protein product is CASSQSGGGVTEQFF.

The rearrangement uses TRBV20-1 and TRBJ1-5; tentatively, D is TRBD1 (5 bases). Germline CDR1 reads DFQATT; CDR2 reads SNEGSKA (reference sequence). The germline V and J ends were trimmed by 6 bases and 2 bases, with 17 bases remaining between them. The CDR3 is 15 amino acids. CDR3 in amino acids: CSASGAIGGNQPQHF. In nucleotides, the CDR3 is TGCAGTGCGAGCGGGGCAATCGGTGGCAATCAGCCCCAGCATTTT.

Of note for this clonotype: An end of the junction does not agree with germline; a read error may underlie this. This chain uses TRBV20-1 with TRBJ2-3; 8 nucleotides agree with TRBD1. The CDR3 contains 16 residues. The germline gives CDR1 DFQATT, CDR2 SNEGSKA (reference sequence). CDR3 sequence (DNA): TGCAGTGCAAAAGGCGAGACAGGGGCTGGCACAGATACGAAGTATTTT. It encodes CSAKGETGAGTDTKYF.

V is TRBV5-6 and J is TRBJ2-1; TRBD1 or TRBD2 may be the D gene (6 bases each). The ends were cut back, 4 bases at V and 5 bases at J, with 16 bases in the middle. The CDR3 contains 15 residues. Germline CDR1 SGHDT, CDR2 YYEEEE. The CDR3 loop is CASSGTGATNNEQFF. In DNA form, the CDR3 reads TGTGCCAGCAGCGGTACGGGGGCCACCAACAATGAGCAGTTCTTC.

This chain links TRBV4-3 with TRBJ2-3, with 11 bases lining up with TRBD1. There are 18 residues in the CDR3. The V gene's germline CDR1 is LGHNA and CDR2 YSLEER. Losses at the gene ends were 0 bases for V and 2 bases for J; bases not matched to a gene: 7. Written as DNA, the CDR3 is TGCGCCAGCAGCCAAGATGGGACAGGGGGGCTCATCACAGATACGCAGTATTTT. It codes for CASSQDGTGGLITDTQYF.

This clonotype was detected only once. The rearrangement joins TRBV25-1 to TRBJ1-4; 9 bases fit TRBD1. The CDR3 loop spans 15 amino acids. The V gene end was trimmed by 6 bases and the J gene end by 8 bases; junction bases not matched to a gene: 10. Looked up from germline, CDR1 is MGHDK and CDR2 is SYGVNS. The CDR3: CASRETGGGKEKLFF. The CDR3 DNA reads TGTGCCAGCAGGGAAACAGGGGGCGGGAAAGAAAAACTGTTTTTT.

Concerning this clonotype: This may be a read error, as it is one base from a much larger clone. The J gene is TRBJ2-7, the V gene TRBV11-2; possibly TRBD1 or TRBD2 for D (6 bases each). Deletions cut 4 bases from V and 2 bases from J, with 12 bases between. The CDR3 totals 14 residues. The germline V gene encodes CDR1 SGHAT and CDR2 FQNNGV. The CDR3 loop is CASSCGGRTYEQYF. CDR3 bases: TGTGCCAGCAGCTGTGGGGGGCGCACCTACGAGCAGTACTTC. Full variable domain (remainder filled in from reference TRBV11-2 and TRBJ2-7): EAGVAQSPRYKIIEKRQSVAFWCNPISGHATLYWYQQILGQGPKLLIQFQNNGVVDDSQLPKDRFSAERLKGVDSTLKIQPAKLEDSAVYLCASSCGGRTYEQYFGPGTRLTVT.

The rearrangement links TRBV7-2 to TRBJ1-6; 8 bases fit TRBD1. Trimming cost V 4 bases and J 8 bases; bases outside gene matches: 7. Germline V lookup: CDR1 SGHTA, CDR2 FQGNSA. The CDR3 extends over 15 amino acids. CDR3 nucleotides: TGTGCCAGCAGCTCATGGACAGGGTTGGATTCACCCCTCCACTTT. Its translation: CASSSWTGLDSPLHF.

The chain has TRBV7-2 and TRBJ2-3; 9 nucleotides agree with TRBD2. Trimming cost V 1 base and J 5 bases; bases outside gene matches: 7. The germline gives CDR1 SGHTA, CDR2 FQGNSA. CDR3 length: 16 amino acids. CDR3 nucleotides: TGTGCCAGCAGCTTAGGACCGGGACTAGCAAGAGATACGCAGTATTTT. This encodes CASSLGPGLARDTQYF.

This clonotype was seen a handful of times. The chain has TRBV20-1 and TRBJ2-3; 9 bases align to TRBD2. Germline CDR1 and CDR2: DFQATT and SNEGSKA (reference sequence). The CDR3 loop spans 15 amino acids. V lost 4 bases, J lost 4 bases, and 9 bases stayed unmatched. The CDR3 spells CSATETSGRADTQYF. In nucleotides, the CDR3 is TGCAGTGCTACCGAGACTAGCGGAAGAGCAGATACGCAGTATTTT.

The chain joins TRBV4-1 to TRBJ1-4, with D hard to call. CDR1 and CDR2 from the germline V gene are MGHRA and YSYEKL. Deletions cut 4 bases from V and 0 bases from J, with 12 bases between. The CDR3 covers 16 residues. CDR3 coding DNA: TGCGCCAGCAGCCGAGTCAGTCGGGCAACTAATGAAAAACTGTTTTTT. This encodes CASSRVSRATNEKLFF.

The genes are TRBV4-2 and TRBJ2-1; the match to TRBD2 covers 9 bases. Looked up from germline, CDR1 is LGHNA and CDR2 is YNFKEQ. This CDR3 is 18 amino acids long. V was clipped by 2 bases and J by 6 bases; unmatched bases: 14. CDR3 DNA: TGTGCCAGCAGCCAAATGATAGCGGGCGGGGGGGCTTTCAATGAGCAGTTCTTC. This codes for CASSQMIAGGGAFNEQFF.

In this sample, this clonotype turned up once. This sequence joins TRBV28 and TRBJ2-1; 9 bases line up with TRBD1. CDR3 size: 18 residues. From germline, CDR1 is MDHEN and CDR2 SYDVKM. V lost 4 bases, J lost 0 bases, and 10 bases stayed unmatched. This chain's CDR3 is CASSSRPVTGGSYNEQFF. In DNA form, the CDR3 reads TGTGCCAGCAGTTCCCGCCCCGTGACAGGGGGCTCCTACAATGAGCAGTTCTTC.

The chain couples TRBV10-3 to TRBJ1-5; 8 nucleotides align to TRBD1. CDR1 ENHRY and CDR2 SYGVKD come from the germline V gene. V shed 3 bases and J 2 bases; nucleotides not matched to a gene: 0. The CDR3 is 14 residues long. CDR3: CAISEQGGNQPQHF. The CDR3 bases are TGTGCCATCAGTGAACAGGGGGGCAATCAGCCCCAGCATTTT.

The V and J genes are TRBV12-3 or TRBV12-4 and TRBJ1-4, with 7 bases aligning to TRBD1. The CDR3 is made up of 15 amino acids. Trimming cost V 5 bases and J 1 base; bases outside gene matches: 4. CDR3 bases: TGTGCCAGCAGTCATCGGACAGGAACTAATGAAAAACTGTTTTTT. Translated, it gives CASSHRTGTNEKLFF.

V and J are TRBV19 and TRBJ1-6, with D perhaps matching TRBD1 (5 bases). V dropped 2 bases and J dropped 7 bases, with 12 bases sitting between them. Germline assignment: CDR1 LNHDA and CDR2 SQIVND (reference sequence). This CDR3 has 15 amino acids. The CDR3 is CASSILGVANSPLHF. CDR3 in DNA: TGTGCCAGTAGTATATTAGGGGTTGCCAATTCACCCCTCCACTTT.

V gene TRBV7-8 combines with J gene TRBJ2-1, with D possibly matching TRBD1 (6 bases). This CDR3 region has 16 residues. The V gene lost 4 bases and the J gene lost 4 bases, with 17 bases spanning the gap. CDR1 is SGHVS, CDR2 FQNEAQ, per germline. The CDR3: CASSSSGTQGYNEQFF. The CDR3 DNA reads as TGTGCCAGCAGCTCTTCGGGGACCCAGGGGTACAATGAGCAGTTCTTC.

This rearrangement joins TRBV19 to TRBJ1-5; D gene uncertain. Trimming pared 1 base from V and 1 base from J, leaving 8 bases between. The CDR3 runs 15 residues. Per germline, CDR1 LNHDA and CDR2 SQIVND (reference sequence). The CDR3 loop reads CASSIGGMSNQPQHF. The DNA of the CDR3 is TGTGCCAGTAGTATAGGCGGGATGAGCAATCAGCCCCAGCATTTT.

This clonotype was counted ten times or more. The chain links TRBV20-1 to TRBJ1-2, with D perhaps matching TRBD1 (6 bases). The CDR3 extends over 12 amino acids. Germline assignment: CDR1 DFQATT and CDR2 SNEGSKA (reference sequence). V was pared by 2 bases and J by 7 bases, with 11 bases between. CDR3 protein: CSARSGVGGYTF. CDR3 sequence (DNA): TGCAGTGCTAGATCAGGGGTTGGTGGCTACACCTTC.

The J gene is TRBJ2-7, the V gene TRBV6-2 or TRBV6-3, with 7 bases lining up with TRBD1. The CDR3 is made up of 13 amino acids. Germline V gene sequence: CDR1 MNHEY, CDR2 SVGEGT. After removal of 6 bases from V and 4 bases from J, the junction contained 6 bases not matched to a gene. The CDR3 protein is CASRKTGLYEQYF. In DNA, the CDR3 is TGTGCCAGCAGGAAGACAGGGTTATACGAGCAGTACTTC.

This clonotype was picked up one time. The V and J genes are TRBV7-6 and TRBJ1-2; 9 bases agree with TRBD1. Losses at the gene ends were 4 bases for V and 4 bases for J; bases not matched to a gene: 7. CDR3 length equals 15 residues. Germline V gene data show CDR1 as SGHVS and CDR2 as FNYEAQ. The CDR3 bases are TGTGCCAGCAGCTCCCGGACAGGGGATGCCTATGGCTACACCTTC. The encoded protein is CASSSRTGDAYGYTF. The entire variable domain, with the rest obtained from reference TRBV7-6 and TRBJ1-2, is as follows: GAGVSQSPRYKVTKRGQDVALRCDPISGHVSLYWYRQALGQGPEFLTYFNYEAQQDKSGLPNDRFSAERPEGSISTLTIQRTEQRDSAMYRCASSSRTGDAYGYTFGSGTRLTVV.

The chain combines TRBV6-2 or TRBV6-3 with TRBJ2-7, with D hard to call. The end of the DNA is better explained by TRBJ2-4, so the J call may be wrong. Germline loops: CDR1 MNHEY, CDR2 SVGEGT. The CDR3 is 14 amino acids. Here the CDR3 DNA reads TGTGCCAGCAGTCCTCCGAGACACCCAAACATTCAGTACTTC. This sequence encodes CASSPPRHPNIQYF.

This clonotype was detected a few times. The rearrangement uses TRBV10-3 and TRBJ2-5, with D perhaps TRBD2 (5 bases). Germline V lookup: CDR1 ENHRY, CDR2 SYGVKD. The CDR3 is 11 residues long. Trimming left V 6 bases short and J 10 bases short, with 12 bases between. The CDR3 sequence is CAIRAMGVQYF. CDR3 in DNA: TGTGCCATCAGGGCGATGGGAGTCCAGTACTTC.

This clonotype has more than one count but fewer than ten. The CDR3 DNA sequence: TGCAGTAAGGAGACTAGCGCTTCATACAATGAGCAGTTCTTC. Its protein product is CSKETSASYNEQFF. V gene TRBV20-1 combines with J gene TRBJ2-1; 8 bases align to TRBD2. Germline V gene sequence: CDR1 DFQATT, CDR2 SNEGSKA (reference sequence). Germline trimming cut 8 bases from V and 4 bases from J; bases unmatched to any gene: 10. The CDR3 runs 14 residues.

This clonotype was detected ten times or more. The chain recombines TRBV12-3 or TRBV12-4 with TRBJ1-2; unclear D gene. The V end was cut by 1 base, the J end by 8 bases, with 8 bases between. The CDR3 has 12 residues. This CDR3 is CASSLGGLGYTF. Written as DNA, the CDR3 is TGTGCCAGCAGTTTAGGCGGGCTCGGCTACACCTTC.

The chain joins TRBV27 to TRBJ2-7; D perhaps matches TRBD1 (6 bases). This CDR3 contains 16 residues. The germline V and J ends were trimmed by 1 base and 0 bases, with 13 bases remaining between them. CDR1 and CDR2 (germline): MNHEY, SMNVEV (reference sequence). CDR3 protein: CASSLWAGEVSYEQYF. The CDR3 region has the DNA TGTGCCAGCAGTTTATGGGCAGGGGAAGTCTCCTACGAGCAGTACTTC.